This TCR beta chain is drawn from a study of OX40 agonist ivuxolimab in advanced cancers. Study-level background: The dose-escalation cohort was around 83% male, with a mean age of around 60 years, ranging roughly 23 to 90. Regarding the study as a whole: Expansion of clones was among the lowest in partial responders at 0.1-3.0 mg/kg.

This clone was counted only a few times. Its antigen is currently unknown. Trimming took off 2 bases at V and 4 bases at J, with 8 bases between the two ends. CDR1 and CDR2 from the germline V gene are KGHSH and LQKENI. The CDR3 is made up of 13 amino acids. The assay was immunoSEQ multiplex PCR, and TCRdb's table has in-frame clones only and misses some. The table lists tens of thousands of clones, 80% to 90% of them singletons. The sequence derives from an adult with an advanced solid tumor such as melanoma, head and neck, liver or kidney cancer. The V and J genes are TRBV18 and TRBJ1-1; D remains ambiguous. Sequencing was performed on CD4+ or CD8+ T cells sorted from blood, taken in a trial of the OX40 agonist ivuxolimab. CDR3 coding DNA: TGTGCCAGCTCACCAATCTCAGTCACTGAAGCTTTCTTT. As protein: CASSPISVTEAFF.